This TCR beta chain appears in the sequencing data of a study of cytomegalovirus exposure and HLA in healthy donors. Study in general: From donors who were HLA-typed, an early data release held approximately 80 million unique TCRs. The Caucasian-associated ancestry cluster contained approximately 81% of the approximately 420 genotyped donors.

The CDR3 has 17 residues. Germline CDR1 is SGHAT and CDR2 is FQNNGV. The junction had 10 bases not matched to a gene; V was cut back by 5 bases and J by 0 bases. This PCR relied on a set of 60 Vbeta primers and 13 Jbeta primers. The method was immunoSEQ multiplex PCR; TCRdb's version includes in-frame clones alone and lacks a portion of them. Reported are about 46,000 clones; the ten largest clones contain under 1.3%. Material: PBMCs. The TCR comes from a woman in her thirties or forties in good health and CMV-seronegative. The chain recombines TRBV11-2 with TRBJ2-1; TRBD1 matches 7 bases. The CDR3 region is CASSTYRGSSSYNEQFF. The CDR3, as DNA: TGTGCCAGCAGCACGTACAGGGGATCCAGCTCCTACAATGAGCAGTTCTTC.